The entry below gives a single TCR beta chain sequence along with its context. Antigen unknown. This entry comes from a study of CD8+ T cells in alopecia areata. Study summary: In an open-label trial, patients got 5 to 10 mg tofacitinib twice daily.

RNA was extracted and reverse transcribed into cDNA as the sequencing template. Clones were sequenced by immunoSEQ multiplex PCR, and TCRdb holds only the in-frame ones, with some missing. Here the sample spans 35,000 to 45,000 clones, roughly 90% being singletons. Treatment described: oral pan-JAK inhibitor, 5-10 mg twice daily. Samples from alopecia areata patients were lesional scalp punch biopsies and peripheral blood. The study's findings and limits: With patients, TCR sharing proved less clear than in mice, a difference possibly related to HLA. Lesional scalp, especially alopecia totalis/universalis, showed higher clonality than normal scalp.

The material sequenced was CD8+ T cells sorted from blood, taken at week 24, from a patient treated with tofacitinib. The sequence was collected from a human donor with alopecia areata.

The chain's CDR3 is CAWSEETQYF. CDR3 DNA: TGTGCCTGGAGTGAGGAGACCCAGTACTTC. The J gene is TRBJ2-5, the V gene TRBV30; D gene ambiguous. Trimming removed 1 base at V and 5 bases at J, with 2 bases between. This CDR3 is 10 amino acids long. Germline CDR1 and CDR2: GTSNPN and SVGIG (reference sequence).